This T cell receptor beta chain was captured in a study of blood T cell repertoires in COVID-19. The CDR3 consists of 12 residues. Trimming removed 2 bases at V and 5 bases at J, with 7 bases between. The germline V gene encodes CDR1 LGHNT and CDR2 FRNRAP. Individuals drawn from under 30 US areas were about 18 to 89 years old. Clones were read by immunoSEQ multiplex PCR, and TCRdb kept only the in-frame ones, dropping some. This table has 130,000 to 150,000 clones, roughly 90% appearing once. The specimen sequenced was PBMCs or T cells enriched from blood (not recorded which). The clonotype comes from a young woman with acute COVID-19. V usage is TRBV12-5 and J usage is TRBJ2-7; perhaps TRBD1 as D (6 bases). The CDR3 loop reads CASGLSGDEQYF. The DNA for the CDR3 is TGTGCTAGTGGTTTGTCAGGGGACGAGCAGTACTTC.